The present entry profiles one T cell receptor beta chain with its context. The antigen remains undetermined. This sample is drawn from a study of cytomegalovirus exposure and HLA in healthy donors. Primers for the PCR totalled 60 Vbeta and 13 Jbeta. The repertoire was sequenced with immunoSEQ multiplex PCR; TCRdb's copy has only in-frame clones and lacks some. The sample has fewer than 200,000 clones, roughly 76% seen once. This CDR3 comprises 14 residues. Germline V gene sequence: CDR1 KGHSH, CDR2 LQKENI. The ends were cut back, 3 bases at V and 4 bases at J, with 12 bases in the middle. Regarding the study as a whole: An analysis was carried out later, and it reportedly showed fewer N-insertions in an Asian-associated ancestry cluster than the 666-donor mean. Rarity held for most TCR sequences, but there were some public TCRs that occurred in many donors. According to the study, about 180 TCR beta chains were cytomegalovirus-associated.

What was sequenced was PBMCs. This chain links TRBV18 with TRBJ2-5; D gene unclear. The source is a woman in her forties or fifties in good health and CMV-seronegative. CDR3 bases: TGTGCCAGCTCACCGCCCGAGGAACGAGAGACCCAGTACTTC. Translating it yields CASSPPEERETQYF.